The T cell receptor (beta chain) described here comes from a study of CD8 T cells in ankylosing spondylitis. Trimming removed 6 bases from V and 5 bases from J; junction bases left unmatched: 9. The CDR3 sequence is 15 residues long. The germline CDR1 and CDR2 sequences are SEHNR and FQNEAQ (reference sequence). Study-wide results and caveats: Blood of patients with ankylosing spondylitis appeared to be characterized by a TCR beta motif of 8 or 9 highly homologous variants.

TCRdb called the 5' RACE reads again in MiXCR, with one record for every CDR3 protein. The sample contains over 400,000 distinct CDR3 sequences, 25% to 30% of which appear only once. As regards this clonotype: Its antigen remains unidentified.

The sequence was collected from a male donor with ankylosing spondylitis. The sample taken for sequencing was blood, either unsorted or a sorted T cell fraction (not recorded which). This chain uses TRBV7-9 with TRBJ2-1; 8 bases fit TRBD2. In nucleotides, the CDR3 is TGTGCCAGCAGGTTGGTGGTAGCGGGAAACAATGAGCAGTTCTTC. It specifies CASRLVVAGNNEQFF.